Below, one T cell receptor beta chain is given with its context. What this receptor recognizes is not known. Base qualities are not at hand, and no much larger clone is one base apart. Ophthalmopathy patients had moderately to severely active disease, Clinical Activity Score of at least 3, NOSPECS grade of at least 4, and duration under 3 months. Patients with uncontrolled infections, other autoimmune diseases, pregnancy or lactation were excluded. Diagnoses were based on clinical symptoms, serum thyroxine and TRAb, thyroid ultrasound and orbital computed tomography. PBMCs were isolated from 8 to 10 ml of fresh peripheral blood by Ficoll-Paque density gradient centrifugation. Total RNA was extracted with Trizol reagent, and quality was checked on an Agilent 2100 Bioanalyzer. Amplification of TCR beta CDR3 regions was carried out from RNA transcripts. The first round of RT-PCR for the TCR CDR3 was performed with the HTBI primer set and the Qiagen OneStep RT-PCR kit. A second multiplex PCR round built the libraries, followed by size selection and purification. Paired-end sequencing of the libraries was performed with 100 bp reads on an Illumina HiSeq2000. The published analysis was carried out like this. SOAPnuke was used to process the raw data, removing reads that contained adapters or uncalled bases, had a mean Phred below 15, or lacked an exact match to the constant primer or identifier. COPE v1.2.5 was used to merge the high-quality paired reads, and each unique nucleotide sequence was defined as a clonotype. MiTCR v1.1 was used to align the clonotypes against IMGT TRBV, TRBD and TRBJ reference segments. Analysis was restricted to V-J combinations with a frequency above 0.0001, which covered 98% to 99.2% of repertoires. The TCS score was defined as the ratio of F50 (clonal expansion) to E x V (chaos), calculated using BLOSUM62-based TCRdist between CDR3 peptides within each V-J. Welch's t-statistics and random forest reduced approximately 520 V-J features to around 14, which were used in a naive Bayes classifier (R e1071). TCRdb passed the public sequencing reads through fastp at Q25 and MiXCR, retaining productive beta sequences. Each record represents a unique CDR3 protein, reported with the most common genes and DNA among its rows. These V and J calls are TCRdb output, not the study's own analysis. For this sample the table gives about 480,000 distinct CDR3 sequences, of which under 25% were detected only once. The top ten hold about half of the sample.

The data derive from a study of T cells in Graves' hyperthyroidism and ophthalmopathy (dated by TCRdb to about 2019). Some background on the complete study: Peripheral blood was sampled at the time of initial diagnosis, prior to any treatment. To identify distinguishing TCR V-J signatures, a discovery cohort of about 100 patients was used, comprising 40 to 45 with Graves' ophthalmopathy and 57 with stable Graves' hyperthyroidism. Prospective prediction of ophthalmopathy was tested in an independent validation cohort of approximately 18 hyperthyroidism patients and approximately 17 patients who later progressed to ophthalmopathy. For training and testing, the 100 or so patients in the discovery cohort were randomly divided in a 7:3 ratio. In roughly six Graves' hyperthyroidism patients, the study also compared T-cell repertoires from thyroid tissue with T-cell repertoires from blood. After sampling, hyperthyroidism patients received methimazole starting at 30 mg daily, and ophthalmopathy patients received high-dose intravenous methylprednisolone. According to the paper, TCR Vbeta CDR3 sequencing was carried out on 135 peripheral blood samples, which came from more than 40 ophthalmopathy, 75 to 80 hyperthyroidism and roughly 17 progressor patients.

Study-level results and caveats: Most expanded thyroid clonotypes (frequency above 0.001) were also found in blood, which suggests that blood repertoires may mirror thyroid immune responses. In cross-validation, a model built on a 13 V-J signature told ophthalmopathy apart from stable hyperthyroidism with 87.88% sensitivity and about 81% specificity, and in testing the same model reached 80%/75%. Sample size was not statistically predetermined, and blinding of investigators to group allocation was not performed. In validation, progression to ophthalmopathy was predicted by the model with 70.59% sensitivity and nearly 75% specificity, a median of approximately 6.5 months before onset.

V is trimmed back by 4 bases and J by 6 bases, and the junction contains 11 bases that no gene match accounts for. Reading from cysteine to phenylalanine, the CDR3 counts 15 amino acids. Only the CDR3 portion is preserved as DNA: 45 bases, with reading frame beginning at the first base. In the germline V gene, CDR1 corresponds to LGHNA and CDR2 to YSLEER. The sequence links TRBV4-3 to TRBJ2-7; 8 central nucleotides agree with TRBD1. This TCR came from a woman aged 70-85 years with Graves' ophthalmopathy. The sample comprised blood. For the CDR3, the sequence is CASSRQGATTGEQYF. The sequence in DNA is TGCGCCAGCAGCCGGCAGGGGGCCACGACGGGCGAGCAGTACTTC.